The 5 T cell receptor beta chains reported below all come from one sample, sequenced in a study of regulatory T cells in long-lasting Graves disease. Sample time point: newly diagnosed GD, antithyroid drugs for less than 3 months. Making the TCR library involved RNA that had been extracted from PBMCs. In building TCR beta libraries, iRepertoire HTBI primers were used together with Arm-PCR of CDR3 regions. TCRdb re-called the multiplex PCR reads with MiXCR, one entry per CDR3 protein. The table includes around 230,000 distinct CDR3 sequences, about 16% detected once. The specimen comprised peripheral blood mononuclear cells (PBMCs), sampled at new diagnosis, from a patient treated with antithyroid drugs. The receptor set was obtained from a female donor with Graves disease.

This clonotype was counted ten times or more. This chain's CDR3 is CASSQGGQPQETQYF. The CDR3 region has the DNA TGTGCCAGCAGCCAGGGAGGACAACCCCAAGAGACCCAGTACTTC. J is TRBJ2-5 and V is TRBV4-2, with D possibly matching TRBD2 (6 bases). Trimming stripped 3 bases from V and 1 base from J, with 12 bases between. This CDR3 is built from 15 residues. CDR1 and CDR2 (germline): LGHNA, YNFKEQ.

This clonotype has a count of ten or more. The V call is TRBV3-1, the J call TRBJ2-7; D ambiguous. Germline V gene lookup returns CDR1 LGHDT and CDR2 YNNKEL (reference sequence). V was clipped by 0 bases and J by 6 bases, with 6 bases between them. The CDR3 is 12 residues long. The DNA of the CDR3 is TGTGCCAGCAGCCAAGATTGGGGCGAGCAGTACTTC. Protein: CASSQDWGEQYF.

This clonotype was counted between two and nine times. A much larger clone lies one base from this, so it may be a read error. V usage is TRBV6-1 and J usage is TRBJ2-2; the match to TRBD1 covers 7 bases. The CDR3 spans 15 residues. The germline CDR1 and CDR2 sequences are MNHNS and SASEGT. The CDR3 reads CASSFDRVQTGKLFF. CDR3 bases: TGTGCCAGCAGCTTCGACAGGGTTCAAACCGGGAAGCTGTTTTTT.

This clonotype was found many times. CDR3 protein: CATRGKSRYGYTF. As DNA, the CDR3 is TGTGCCACAAGGGGGAAATCTCGCTATGGCTACACCTTC. This chain uses TRBV24-1 with TRBJ1-2; maybe TRBD1 (6 bases). Germline V gene sequence: CDR1 KGHDR, CDR2 SFDVKD. With 10 bases removed from V and 4 bases from J, the gap between germline ends came to 15 bases. CDR3 length: 13 amino acids.

This clonotype has a count of ten or more. The chain combines TRBV11-1 with TRBJ2-3, with 7 nucleotides matching TRBD2. V dropped 5 bases and J dropped 2; count of bases not matched to a gene: 7. The CDR3 has 15 amino acids. CDR1 SGHAT and CDR2 FQDESV come from the germline V gene (reference sequence). The CDR3 DNA sequence: TGTGCCAGCAGCAGGACAAGGGACTACACAGATACGCAGTATTTT. Encoded protein: CASSRTRDYTDTQYF.